The clone carrying this TCR beta chain turned up a few times. Its antigen is not identified. These data come from a study of T cell repertoires in cytomegalovirus infection. Turning to the study itself: Well-studied HLA-B-restricted epitopes and recently identified HLA-C-restricted epitopes of CMV were both used in the study. Matching HLA type, along with CMV infection, was indicated by public TCR beta signatures.

TCRdb passed the reads through MiXCR, listing each CDR3 protein once. The sample has some 590,000 distinct CDR3 sequences, about 39% seen once. Germline trimming cut 6 bases from V and 5 bases from J; bases unmatched to any gene: 4. The germline V gene encodes CDR1 SGHTA and CDR2 FQGNSA. This CDR3 has 13 amino acids. General study points: HLA-C-restricted TCR beta clonotypes specific for CMV led the ex vivo response. People with CMV and the relevant HLA were identified by cumulative public TCR beta family frequency.

The receptor's source is a human donor in good health (CMV status not recorded). Some clones in this sample may be carry-over from other donors' samples. V is TRBV7-2 and J is TRBJ2-3; the match to TRBD2 covers 8 bases. The sample here was cultured PBMCs, taken from culture after CMV antigen stimulation. The CDR3 sequence is CASSFSGKDTQYF. CDR3 bases: TGTGCCAGCAGTTTTAGCGGGAAAGATACGCAGTATTTT.